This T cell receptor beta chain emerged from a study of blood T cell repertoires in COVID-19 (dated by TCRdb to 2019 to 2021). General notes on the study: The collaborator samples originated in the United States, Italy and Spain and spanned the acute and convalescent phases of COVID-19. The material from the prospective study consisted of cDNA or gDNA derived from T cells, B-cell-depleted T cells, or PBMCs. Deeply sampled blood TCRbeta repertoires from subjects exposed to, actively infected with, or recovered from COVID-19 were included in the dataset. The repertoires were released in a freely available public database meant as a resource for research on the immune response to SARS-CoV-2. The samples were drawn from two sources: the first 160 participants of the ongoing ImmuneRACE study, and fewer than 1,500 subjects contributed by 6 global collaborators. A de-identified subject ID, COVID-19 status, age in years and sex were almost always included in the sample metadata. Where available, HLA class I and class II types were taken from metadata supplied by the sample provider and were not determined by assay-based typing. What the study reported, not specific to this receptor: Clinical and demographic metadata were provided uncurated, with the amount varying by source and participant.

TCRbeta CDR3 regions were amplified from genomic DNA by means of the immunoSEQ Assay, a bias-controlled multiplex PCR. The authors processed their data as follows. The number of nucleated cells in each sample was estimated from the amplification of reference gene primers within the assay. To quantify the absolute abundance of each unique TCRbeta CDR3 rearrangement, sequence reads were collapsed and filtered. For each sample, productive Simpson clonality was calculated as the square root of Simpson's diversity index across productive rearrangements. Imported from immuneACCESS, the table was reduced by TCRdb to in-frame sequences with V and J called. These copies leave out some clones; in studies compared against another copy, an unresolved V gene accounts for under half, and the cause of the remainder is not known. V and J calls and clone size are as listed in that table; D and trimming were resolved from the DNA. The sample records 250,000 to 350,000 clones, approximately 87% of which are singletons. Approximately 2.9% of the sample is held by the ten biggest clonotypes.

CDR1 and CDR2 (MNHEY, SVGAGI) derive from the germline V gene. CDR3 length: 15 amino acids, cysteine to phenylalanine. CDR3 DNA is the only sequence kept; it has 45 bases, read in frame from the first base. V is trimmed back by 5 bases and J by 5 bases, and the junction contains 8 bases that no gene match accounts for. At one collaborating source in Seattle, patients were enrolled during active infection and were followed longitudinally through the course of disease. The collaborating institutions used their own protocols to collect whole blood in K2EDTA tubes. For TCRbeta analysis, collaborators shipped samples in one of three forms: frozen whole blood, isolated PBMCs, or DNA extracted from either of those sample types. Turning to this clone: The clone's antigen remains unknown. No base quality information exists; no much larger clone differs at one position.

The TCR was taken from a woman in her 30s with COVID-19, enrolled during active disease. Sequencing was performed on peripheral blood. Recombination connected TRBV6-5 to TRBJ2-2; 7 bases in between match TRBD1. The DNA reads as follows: TGTGCCAGCAGTAGGACAGGAGACAGTACCGGGGAGCTGTTTTTT. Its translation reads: CASSRTGDSTGELFF.